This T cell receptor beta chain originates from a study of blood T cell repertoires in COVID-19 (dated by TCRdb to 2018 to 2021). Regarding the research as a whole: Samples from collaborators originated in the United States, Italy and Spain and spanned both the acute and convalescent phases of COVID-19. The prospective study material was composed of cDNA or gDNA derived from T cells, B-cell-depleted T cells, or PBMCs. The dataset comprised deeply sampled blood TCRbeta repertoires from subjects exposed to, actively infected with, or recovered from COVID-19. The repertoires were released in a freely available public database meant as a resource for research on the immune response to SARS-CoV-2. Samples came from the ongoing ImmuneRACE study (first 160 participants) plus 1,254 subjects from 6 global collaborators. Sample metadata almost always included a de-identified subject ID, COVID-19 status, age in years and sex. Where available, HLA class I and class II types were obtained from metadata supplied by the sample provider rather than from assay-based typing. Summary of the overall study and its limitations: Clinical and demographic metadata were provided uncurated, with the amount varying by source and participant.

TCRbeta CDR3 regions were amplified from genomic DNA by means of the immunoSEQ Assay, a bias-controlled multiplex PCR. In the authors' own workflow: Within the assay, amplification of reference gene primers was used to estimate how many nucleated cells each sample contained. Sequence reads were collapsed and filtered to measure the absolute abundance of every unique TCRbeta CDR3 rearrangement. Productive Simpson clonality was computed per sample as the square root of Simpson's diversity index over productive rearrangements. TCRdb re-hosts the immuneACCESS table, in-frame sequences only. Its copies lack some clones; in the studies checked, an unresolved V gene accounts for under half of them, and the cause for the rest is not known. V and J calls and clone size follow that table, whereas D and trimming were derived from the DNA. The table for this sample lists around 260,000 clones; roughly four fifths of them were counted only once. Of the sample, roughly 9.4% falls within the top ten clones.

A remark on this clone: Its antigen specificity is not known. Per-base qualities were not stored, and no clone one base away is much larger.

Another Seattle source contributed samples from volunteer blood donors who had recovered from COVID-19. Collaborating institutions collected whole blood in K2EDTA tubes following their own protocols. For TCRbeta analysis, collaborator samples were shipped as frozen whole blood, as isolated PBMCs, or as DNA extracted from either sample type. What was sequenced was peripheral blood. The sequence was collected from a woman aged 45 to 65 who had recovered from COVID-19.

The CDR3 region reads CASSLEVSQETQYF. DNA sequence: TGTGCCAGCAGTTTGGAGGTCAGCCAAGAGACCCAGTACTTC. The rearrangement combines TRBV6-6 with TRBJ2-5; TRBD2 is possibly the D segment (5 matching bases). The trim is 4 bases for V and 1 base for J, with a gap of 10 bases between the germline ends. The germline V gene (reference sequence) specifies MNHNY as CDR1 and SVGAGI as CDR2. Reading from cysteine to phenylalanine, the CDR3 counts 14 amino acids. Only CDR3 DNA remains: 42 bases, in frame from the first base.